One and the same sample provided the 14 T cell receptor beta chains below, sequenced in a study of post-analysis software for immune sequencing data. Study-wide points: Higher frequency in patients than in controls was seen for about five TRBV segments, with TRBV5-6, TRBV5-1 and TRBV20-1 among them.

TCR beta libraries were prepared from cDNA with unique molecular identifiers. TCRdb re-called the PCR reads with MiXCR, one entry per CDR3 protein. The table lists hundreds of thousands of distinct CDR3 sequences, approximately 60% of them singletons. Antigens of these TCRs are unknown. The sequenced sample consisted of blood. The receptors were gathered from a girl aged 2 to 9 with multiple sclerosis.

The chain couples TRBV10-2 to TRBJ2-1; perhaps TRBD2 as D (6 bases). The CDR3 runs to 15 residues. V was pared by 6 bases and J by 7 bases, with 19 bases between. Germline V gene lookup returns CDR1 WSHSY and CDR2 SAAADI. CDR3 DNA: TGCGCCAGCAGACAAGCTAGCGCTGATCTGAATGAGCAGTTCTTC. Residues: CASRQASADLNEQFF.

The chain employs TRBV9 and TRBJ1-2; 9 nucleotides align to TRBD1. Germline trimming cut 3 bases from V and 5 bases from J; bases unmatched to any gene: 11. Germline-derived CDR1 and CDR2 are SGDLS and YYNGEE. The CDR3 is 16 residues long. Here the CDR3 DNA reads TGTGCCAGCAGCGCCTCTTTACAGGGGGCGTTTTATGGCTACACCTTC. Encoded protein: CASSASLQGAFYGYTF.

J is TRBJ2-1 and V is TRBV12-3 or TRBV12-4; perhaps TRBD2 as D (5 bases). V dropped 6 bases and J dropped 7 bases, with 10 bases sitting between them. This CDR3 spans 12 amino acids. This CDR3 reads CASSGGWNEQFF. CDR3 bases: TGTGCCAGCAGCGGAGGTTGGAATGAGCAGTTCTTC.

The chain links TRBV10-3 to TRBJ2-2, with 8 bases fitting TRBD1. V lost 3 bases and J lost 3; bases outside the gene matches: 9. The CDR3 sequence is 17 residues long. Germline V lookup: CDR1 ENHRY, CDR2 SYGVKD. In DNA, the CDR3 is TGTGCCATCAGTGAAGGTCGGACAGGGTGGGACACCGGGGAGCTGTTTTTT. Translating it yields CAISEGRTGWDTGELFF.

This clonotype was picked up a small number of times. The CDR3 protein is CASSLVLPGGEQFF. CDR3 bases: TGTGCCAGCAGCTTAGTCCTCCCTGGGGGTGAGCAGTTCTTC. The chain carries TRBV7-2 and TRBJ2-1; D tentatively fits TRBD1 or TRBD2 (5 bases each). The CDR3 is made up of 14 amino acids. Germline loops: CDR1 SGHTA, CDR2 FQGNSA. Between the trimmed V and J ends, which lost 1 base and 9 bases, there was a span of 13 bases.

The CDR3: CASSVRLGYNEQFF. The CDR3 DNA is TGTGCCAGCAGCGTACGGCTTGGCTACAATGAGCAGTTCTTC. This chain connects TRBV11-2 to TRBJ2-1; D is unresolved. This CDR3 has 14 amino acids. V was clipped by 5 bases and J by 3 bases, with 11 bases between them. Germline V gives CDR1 SGHAT, CDR2 FQNNGV.

The J gene is TRBJ2-1, the V gene TRBV6-5; D is possibly TRBD1 or TRBD2 (5 bases each). Trimming cost V 8 bases and J 5 bases, with 16 bases left between them. The germline CDR1 and CDR2 sequences are MNHEY and SVGAGI. CDR3 length equals 14 residues. CDR3 loop: CASRLRGLHNEQFF. DNA of the CDR3: TGTGCCAGCCGTCTGAGGGGCCTCCACAATGAGCAGTTCTTC.

This clonotype was recorded a few times. This chain links TRBV12-3 or TRBV12-4 with TRBJ1-2; 9 nucleotides agree with TRBD1. The junction had 5 bases not matched to a gene; V was cut back by 5 bases and J by 7 bases. This CDR3 region has 13 residues. CDR3 bases: TGTGCCAGCAGTCACGGGACAGGGCCTGGCTACACCTTC. It translates to CASSHGTGPGYTF.

This clonotype was found a few times. The chain has TRBV6-2 or TRBV6-3 and TRBJ1-1, with TRBD1 matching over 7 bases. From germline, CDR1 is MNHEY and CDR2 SVGEGT. V trimming: 5 bases; J trimming: 1 base; junction bases outside the gene matches: 4. There are 14 residues in the CDR3. This chain's CDR3 is CASSRGQPNTEAFF. CDR3 DNA sequence: TGTGCCAGCAGTCGGGGACAGCCGAACACTGAAGCTTTCTTT.

V usage is TRBV12-3 or TRBV12-4 and J usage is TRBJ2-7; D gene unclear. The V end lost 1 base, the J end lost 6 bases, and 13 bases lay between the germline ends. This CDR3 contains 14 residues. CDR3 nucleotides: TGTGCCAGCAGTTTAGGGGTAGGTTACGGCGAGCAGTACTTC. Amino acids: CASSLGVGYGEQYF.

Here the CDR3 reads CASSALQPSLFF. CDR3 bases: TGTGCCAGCAGTGCCCTCCAGCCCTCCCTGTTCTTC. The V gene is TRBV2, the J gene TRBJ2-1, with D unclear. Trimming took 4 bases from V and 15 from J, leaving 16 bases between them. There are 12 residues in the CDR3. CDR1 and CDR2 (germline): SNHLY, FYNNEI.

The chain joins TRBV5-1 to TRBJ2-1, with 10 bases matching TRBD1. Germline V gene sequence: CDR1 SGHRS, CDR2 YFSETQ. Germline trimming cut 6 bases from V and 8 bases from J; bases unmatched to any gene: 14. The CDR3 totals 16 residues. This CDR3 reads CASTDTAGTGVDEQFF. The CDR3, as DNA: TGCGCCAGCACCGACACTGCCGGGACAGGGGTCGATGAGCAGTTCTTC.

The chain couples TRBV27 to TRBJ2-5; TRBD2 is a possible D gene (6 bases). The CDR3 extends over 15 amino acids. Trimming removed 10 bases from V and 4 bases from J, with 22 bases in between. The germline gives CDR1 MNHEY, CDR2 SMNVEV (reference sequence). The DNA for the CDR3 is TGTGCCACCCAGCGCGGGGAGGCTGCAGGAGAGACCCAGTACTTC. It yields the protein CATQRGEAAGETQYF.

The CDR3 spells CASSLGLRGREQYF. For the CDR3, the DNA is TGTGCCAGCAGCTTAGGCCTCAGGGGAAGGGAGCAGTATTTT. This chain uses TRBV13 with TRBJ2-3; the D gene is possibly TRBD1 (6 bases). The CDR3 consists of 14 residues. Trimming removed 0 bases from V and 11 bases from J, with 15 bases in between. CDR1 is PRHDT and CDR2 is FYEKMQ in the germline V gene (reference sequence).